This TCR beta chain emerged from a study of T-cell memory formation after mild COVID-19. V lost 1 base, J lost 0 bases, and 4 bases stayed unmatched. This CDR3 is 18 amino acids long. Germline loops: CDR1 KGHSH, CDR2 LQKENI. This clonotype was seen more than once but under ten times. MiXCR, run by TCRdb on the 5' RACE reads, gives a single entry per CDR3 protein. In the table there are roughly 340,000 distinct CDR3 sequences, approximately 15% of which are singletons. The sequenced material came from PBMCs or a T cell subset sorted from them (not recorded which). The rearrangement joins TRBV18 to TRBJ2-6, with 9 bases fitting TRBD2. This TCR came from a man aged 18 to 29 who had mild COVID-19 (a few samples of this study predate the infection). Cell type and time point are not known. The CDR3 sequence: CASSPLAGDNSGANVLTF. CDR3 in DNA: TGTGCCAGCTCACCACTAGCGGGGGACAACTCTGGGGCCAACGTCCTGACTTTC.